These 27 T cell receptor beta chains were sequenced from one sample in a study of CD8+ T cells in alopecia areata. TCR sequencing used cDNA made by reverse transcription of extracted RNA. TCRdb's table, derived via immunoSEQ multiplex PCR, lists solely in-frame clones and lacks some. The top ten hold around 2.8% of the sample, which has 110,000 or so clones, about 60% seen once. Input material: CD4+ T cells sorted from blood. The receptors stem from a human donor in good health.

CDR3 sequence reads: CSAQGGSTDTQYF. CDR3 nucleotide sequence: TGCAGCGCCCAGGGGGGCAGCACAGATACGCAGTATTTT. The chain combines TRBV29-1 with TRBJ2-3; possibly TRBD1 for D (7 bases). The germline CDR1 and CDR2 sequences are SQVTM and ANQGSEA. Trimming left V 7 bases short and J 0 bases short, with 11 bases between. This CDR3 region has 13 residues.

This CDR3 is CSVAGRASYEQYF. The CDR3 nucleotides read TGCAGCGTTGCGGGCAGGGCGAGCTACGAGCAGTACTTC. The V call is TRBV29-1, the J call TRBJ2-7, with D possibly TRBD1 on 5 matching bases. The germline V gene encodes CDR1 SQVTM and CDR2 ANQGSEA. V lost 4 bases and J lost 3, with 13 bases in between. The CDR3 runs to 13 residues.

The V and J genes are TRBV30 and TRBJ2-6, with 7 bases aligning to TRBD2. Looked up from germline, CDR1 is GTSNPN and CDR2 is SVGIG (reference sequence). The CDR3 is 15 amino acids. The V and J ends lost 3 bases and 1 base, in that order; junction bases with no gene match: 3. DNA for the CDR3: TGTGCCTGGAGCGCGGGAGCGTCTGGGGCCAACGTCCTGACTTTC. The encoded protein is CAWSAGASGANVLTF. Based on the CDR3 plus reference TRBV30 and TRBJ2-6, the full variable domain is SQTIHQWPATLVQPVGSPLSLECTVEGTSNPNLYWYRQAAGRGLQLLFYSVGIGQISSEVPQNLSASRPQDRQFILSSKKLLLSDSGFYLCAWSAGASGANVLTFGAGSRLTVL.

CDR3 nucleotides: TGTGCCTGGAGTGCGGGACACAATATTTCACCCCTCCACTTT. It translates to CAWSAGHNISPLHF. The V call is TRBV30, the J call TRBJ1-6; D is possibly TRBD1 (6 bases). V was pared by 1 base and J by 9 bases, with 13 bases between. The V gene's germline CDR1 is GTSNPN and CDR2 SVGIG (reference sequence). The CDR3 runs to 14 residues. The full variable domain, rest sourced from reference TRBV30 and TRBJ1-6, is SQTIHQWPATLVQPVGSPLSLECTVEGTSNPNLYWYRQAAGRGLQLLFYSVGIGQISSEVPQNLSASRPQDRQFILSSKKLLLSDSGFYLCAWSAGHNISPLHFGNGTRLTVT.

The V gene is TRBV5-6, the J gene TRBJ2-2; 9 bases are a match to TRBD1. Trimming at V came to 5 bases and at J to 7 bases, leaving 12 bases not matched to a gene. Germline CDR1 and CDR2: SGHDT and YYEEEE. CDR3 length: 16 amino acids. CDR3: CASSRLTGGPDGELFF. The DNA of the CDR3 is TGTGCCAGCAGTCGACTTACAGGGGGCCCCGACGGGGAGCTGTTTTTT.

This clone has only a few counts. Other DNA variants within this sample encode the same CDR3. The V and J genes are TRBV30 and TRBJ1-2; D gene uncertain. Germline assignment: CDR1 GTSNPN and CDR2 SVGIG (reference sequence). The CDR3 runs 12 residues. Between the trimmed V and J ends, which lost 3 bases and 2 bases, there was a span of 7 bases. CDR3 sequence (DNA): TGTGCCTGGAGCCAGGAGAACTATGGCTACACCTTC. Amino acids: CAWSQENYGYTF. Drawing the rest from reference TRBV30 and TRBJ1-2, the complete variable domain is SQTIHQWPATLVQPVGSPLSLECTVEGTSNPNLYWYRQAAGRGLQLLFYSVGIGQISSEVPQNLSASRPQDRQFILSSKKLLLSDSGFYLCAWSQENYGYTFGSGTRLTVV.

The chain carries TRBV4-2 and TRBJ2-5, with D possibly TRBD1 on 5 matching bases. CDR1 and CDR2 (germline): LGHNA, YNFKEQ. This CDR3 is built from 15 residues. Trimming took 2 bases from V and 5 from J, leaving 15 bases between them. The CDR3 spells CASSQPQTVLETQYF. The CDR3 nucleotides read TGTGCCAGCAGCCAACCCCAGACAGTTTTGGAGACCCAGTACTTC.

This clone was counted a few times. The gene calls are TRBV2 and TRBJ1-6; TRBD1 matches 10 bases. Germline-derived CDR1 and CDR2 are SNHLY and FYNNEI. With V trimmed by 6 bases and J by 8 bases, 7 bases remained unmatched. The CDR3 runs 15 residues. As DNA, the CDR3 is TGTGCCAGCAGCGAAAGTGGGACAGGGGATTCACCCCTCCACTTT. This codes for CASSESGTGDSPLHF.

The chain links TRBV14 to TRBJ2-5, with 10 bases lining up with TRBD2. Looked up from germline, CDR1 is SGHDN and CDR2 is FVKESK. The ends lost 4 bases at V and 5 bases at J; junction bases unmatched: 1. The CDR3 runs to 13 residues. CDR3 region: CASSRGLAETQYF. CDR3 bases: TGTGCCAGCAGCCGGGGACTAGCGGAGACCCAGTACTTC.

V is TRBV30 and J is TRBJ2-3, with D hard to call. The CDR3 extends over 13 amino acids. V was trimmed by 3 bases and J by 6 bases, leaving 13 bases between them. Germline V lookup: CDR1 GTSNPN, CDR2 SVGIG (reference sequence). In DNA form, the CDR3 reads TGTGCCTGGAGCCCCCCGCCTGGGGATACGCAGTATTTT. Amino acid sequence: CAWSPPPGDTQYF. The full variable domain, its missing parts supplied by reference TRBV30 and TRBJ2-3, is SQTIHQWPATLVQPVGSPLSLECTVEGTSNPNLYWYRQAAGRGLQLLFYSVGIGQISSEVPQNLSASRPQDRQFILSSKKLLLSDSGFYLCAWSPPPGDTQYFGPGTRLTVL.

J is TRBJ1-2 and V is TRBV10-3, with D possibly TRBD1 on 5 matching bases. The germline gives CDR1 ENHRY, CDR2 SYGVKD. Trimming left V 6 bases short and J 7 bases short, with 18 bases between. The CDR3 covers 14 residues. DNA for the CDR3: TGTGCCATCAGCGGGGCAGAAAATTTTGGTGGCTACACCTTC. Translated, it gives CAISGAENFGGYTF.

The J gene is TRBJ2-7, the V gene TRBV19; 7 nucleotides line up with TRBD1. V shed 3 bases, J shed 9 bases, and the junction held 14 bases outside the gene matches. This CDR3 comprises 15 residues. The V gene's germline CDR1 is LNHDA and CDR2 SQIVND (reference sequence). This chain's CDR3 is CASSIYGDSVTRQYF. CDR3 nucleotide sequence: TGTGCCAGTAGTATCTACGGGGACAGTGTTACGAGGCAGTACTTC.

The genes are TRBV29-1 and TRBJ2-2; D is unclear. The V end was cut by 1 base, the J end by 4 bases, with 4 bases between. CDR3 length equals 12 residues. Germline assignment: CDR1 SQVTM and CDR2 ANQGSEA. CDR3 residues: CSVEGSTGELFF. The CDR3 coding sequence is TGCAGCGTTGAAGGCTCCACCGGGGAGCTGTTTTTT.

This clone was counted a single time. This chain links TRBV6-5 with TRBJ1-2, with D perhaps TRBD1 (5 bases). Germline-derived CDR1 and CDR2 are MNHEY and SVGAGI. This CDR3 has 13 amino acids. V lost 5 bases, J lost 2 bases, and 9 bases lay in between. The CDR3 loop reads CASSADSNYGYTF. CDR3 nucleotide sequence: TGTGCCAGCAGTGCCGACAGCAACTATGGCTACACCTTC.

This clone came up once. The chain couples TRBV7-2 to TRBJ2-7, with 8 bases fitting TRBD2. Looked up from germline, CDR1 is SGHTA and CDR2 is FQGNSA. This CDR3 has 17 residues. Trimming took 6 bases from V and 1 from J; bases not matched to a gene: 14. The CDR3 spells CASRPEAFGGVSYEQYF. The CDR3 region has the DNA TGTGCCAGCAGACCAGAGGCGTTCGGGGGGGTATCCTACGAGCAGTACTTC.

The V call is TRBV6-5, the J call TRBJ1-5; TRBD1 matches 7 bases. The V gene end was trimmed by 6 bases and the J gene end by 3 bases; junction bases not matched to a gene: 8. Germline V gene data show CDR1 as MNHEY and CDR2 as SVGAGI. CDR3 size: 15 residues. The CDR3 nucleotides are TGTGCCAGCAGGCCCTCGGGACAGATCAATCAGCCCCAGCATTTT. The encoded protein is CASRPSGQINQPQHF.

The V and J genes are TRBV29-1 and TRBJ2-5; maybe TRBD1 (6 bases). CDR1 and CDR2 from the germline V gene are SQVTM and ANQGSEA. The CDR3 sequence is 14 residues long. V lost 3 bases and J lost 5, with 16 bases in between. CDR3 loop: CSVELGAVGETQYF. Here the CDR3 DNA reads TGCAGCGTTGAGCTGGGGGCCGTGGGGGAGACCCAGTACTTC.

On this clone: The junction and the germline gene differ at one end; a read error may be behind it. The chain is built from TRBV7-3 and TRBJ2-7; 8 bases match TRBD1. CDR1 is SGHTA, CDR2 FQGTGA, per germline. The CDR3 is made up of 15 amino acids. CDR3 sequence: CASSLTGTGGYGQYF. The CDR3 region has the DNA TGTGCCAGCAGCTTGACTGGAACAGGGGGATACGGGCAGTACTTC.

This clone was counted only a few times. V usage is TRBV7-2 and J usage is TRBJ2-1; no firm D call. This CDR3 has 17 residues. In germline, CDR1 is SGHTA, CDR2 FQGNSA. Trimming shortened V by 2 bases and J by 0 bases, and 14 bases separated the two germline ends. The CDR3 here is CASSLQVTASSYNEQFF. In DNA form, the CDR3 reads TGTGCCAGCAGCTTACAGGTCACGGCGAGCTCCTACAATGAGCAGTTCTTC.

The gene calls are TRBV5-1 and TRBJ1-2, with 7 bases identical to TRBD1. CDR1 is SGHRS and CDR2 is YFSETQ in the germline V gene. CDR3 size: 14 residues. Trimming took 4 bases from V and 7 from J; bases not matched to a gene: 10. The CDR3 coding sequence is TGCGCCAGCAGCATACGACAGGGATTTGGTGGCTACACCTTC. This encodes CASSIRQGFGGYTF.

This clone was found a few times. V usage is TRBV5-1 and J usage is TRBJ1-1; 9 bases match TRBD1. This CDR3 contains 14 residues. V dropped 3 bases and J dropped 1; count of bases not matched to a gene: 1. Germline V gives CDR1 SGHRS, CDR2 YFSETQ. The CDR3 loop is CASSSGQGNTEAFF. The CDR3 DNA reads TGCGCCAGCAGCTCGGGACAGGGGAACACTGAAGCTTTCTTT.

This rearrangement joins TRBV5-1 to TRBJ2-5; maybe TRBD2 (6 bases). This CDR3 comprises 14 residues. Germline V lookup: CDR1 SGHRS, CDR2 YFSETQ. Trimming stripped 5 bases from V and 5 bases from J, with 16 bases between. The CDR3 DNA follows: TGCGCCAGCAGTCTAGGACTAAATGGGGAGACCCAGTACTTC. Protein product: CASSLGLNGETQYF.

In this sample, this clone turned up once. V and J are TRBV29-1 and TRBJ2-7; D is ambiguous. The CDR3 runs 12 residues. Germline V CDR1 and CDR2: SQVTM, ANQGSEA. The germline V and J ends were trimmed by 7 bases and 3 bases, with 13 bases remaining between them. The CDR3 DNA follows: TGCAGCGCTGTTGGAGCGTACTACGAGCAGTACTTC. This codes for CSAVGAYYEQYF.

The V gene is TRBV11-3, the J gene TRBJ2-3; 7 nucleotides agree with TRBD2. Germline CDR1 and CDR2: SGHNT and YENEEA. Losses at the gene ends were 4 bases for V and 10 bases for J; bases not matched to a gene: 2. The CDR3 extends over 11 amino acids. The CDR3 nucleotides read TGTGCCAGCAGCTCCGCGGGGGCGCAGTATTTT. Amino acid sequence: CASSSAGAQYF.

The genes are TRBV6-5 and TRBJ1-1, with 8 nucleotides matching TRBD1. V was clipped by 5 bases and J by 4 bases; unmatched bases: 6. Germline loops: CDR1 MNHEY, CDR2 SVGAGI. This CDR3 spans 14 amino acids. The CDR3, as DNA: TGTGCCAGCAGTGGACAGGGCGGAGGCACTGAAGCTTTCTTT. Its protein product is CASSGQGGGTEAFF.

The V and J genes are TRBV30 and TRBJ1-1, with D unresolved. Per the germline V gene, CDR1 is GTSNPN and CDR2 is SVGIG (reference sequence). V lost 4 bases and J 5 bases, leaving 11 bases between the germline ends. This CDR3 contains 12 residues. The CDR3 DNA reads as TGTGCCTGGACCCCCAAGGAGACTGAAGCTTTCTTT. The encoded protein is CAWTPKETEAFF.

The chain carries TRBV29-1 and TRBJ1-2; TRBD1 aligns across 8 bases. Germline V gene lookup returns CDR1 SQVTM and CDR2 ANQGSEA. V shed 6 bases, J shed 7 bases, and the junction held 13 bases outside the gene matches. The CDR3 extends over 14 amino acids. In DNA, the CDR3 is TGCAGCGTCCCTCCTCGGGGACAGGACTCTGGCTACACCTTC. Protein sequence: CSVPPRGQDSGYTF.